Presented here are 19 T cell receptor beta chains from one specimen sequenced in a study of metastatic and nonmetastatic thyroid tumors. TCRdb re-called clones via MiXCR from the PCR reads. The table shows under 75,000 clones, with more than 15% occurring only once. Patients were all untreated before their thyroid surgery. Source material: blood. These receptors all stem from a female donor with papillary thyroid cancer or a benign thyroid nodule (not recorded which). Some clones in this sample may be carry-over from other donors' samples.

A few counts support this clone. The chain couples TRBV28 to TRBJ1-2; D remains unclear. CDR1 and CDR2 from the germline V gene are MDHEN and SYDVKM. V was pared by 4 bases and J by 6 bases, with 15 bases between. CDR3 length: 14 residues. CDR3 sequence: CASSSRTAANGYTF. CDR3 nucleotide sequence: TGTGCCAGCAGTTCACGGACGGCGGCCAATGGCTACACCTTC.

This clone was picked up many times. This chain uses TRBV9 with TRBJ2-1, with unresolved D. The CDR3 contains 13 residues. Trimming removed 3 bases from V and 7 bases from J, with 11 bases in between. In germline, CDR1 is SGDLS, CDR2 YYNGEE. As DNA, the CDR3 is TGTGCCAGCAGCGGAACCAGCTGGAATGAGCAGTTCTTC. Protein product: CASSGTSWNEQFF.

There are many counts of this clone. The chain employs TRBV27 and TRBJ2-7; D gene ambiguous. This CDR3 is 13 amino acids long. In germline, CDR1 is MNHEY, CDR2 SMNVEV (reference sequence). V was cut by 5 bases and J by 4 bases, with 12 bases left in between. CDR3: CASSPNAGYEQYF. The CDR3 bases are TGTGCCAGCAGTCCCAACGCCGGGTACGAGCAGTACTTC.

This clone was seen many times. The V and J genes are TRBV20-1 and TRBJ1-1, with D uncertain. The germline V gene has CDR1 DFQATT and CDR2 SNEGSKA (reference sequence). V was trimmed by 6 bases and J by 0 bases, leaving 11 bases between them. CDR3 length: 13 residues. The CDR3 bases are TGCAGTGCAGAAGGACTCATGAACACTGAAGCTTTCTTT. Protein sequence: CSAEGLMNTEAFF.

This clone has only a few counts. The gene calls are TRBV6-1 and TRBJ2-2; D perhaps matches TRBD1 (6 bases). CDR3 length equals 17 residues. Trimming took 5 bases from V and 0 from J, leaving 16 bases between them. Germline CDR1 and CDR2: MNHNS and SASEGT. The CDR3 spells CASSSGQEIANTGELFF. The DNA for the CDR3 is TGTGCCAGCAGTTCGGGACAAGAAATAGCGAACACCGGGGAGCTGTTTTTT.

This clone has a handful of counts. The CDR3 is CSASNEGGPTDEQFF. In DNA form, the CDR3 reads TGCAGTGCTAGTAATGAGGGAGGGCCGACGGATGAGCAGTTCTTC. V and J are TRBV20-1 and TRBJ2-1, with 7 bases that match TRBD2. The CDR3 is 15 amino acids. Per germline, CDR1 DFQATT and CDR2 SNEGSKA (reference sequence). J lost 8 bases, V lost 3 bases, and 13 bases had no gene match.

This clone was seen many times. This chain uses TRBV9 with TRBJ2-1; possible D gene TRBD1, 7 bases. Germline V gene lookup returns CDR1 SGDLS and CDR2 YYNGEE. CDR3 length: 15 residues. The V end lost 2 bases, the J end lost 8 bases, and 17 bases lay between the germline ends. CDR3 amino acids: CASSVIGGGFDEQFF. Written as DNA, the CDR3 is TGTGCCAGCAGCGTTATTGGAGGGGGCTTCGATGAGCAGTTCTTC.

The chain joins TRBV2 to TRBJ2-5, with D possibly being TRBD2 (6 bases). The CDR3 runs 15 residues. Trimming took 7 bases from V and 5 from J, leaving 20 bases between them. Germline lookup yields CDR1 SNHLY and CDR2 FYNNEI. Here the CDR3 DNA reads TGTGCCAGCACGTTAAATGGCAGGAGGGCGGAGACCCAGTACTTC. It yields the protein CASTLNGRRAETQYF.

This clone was seen many times. This CDR3 reads CASRPGGRADTQYF. The CDR3 DNA follows: TGTGCCAGCCGCCCAGGGGGCAGGGCAGATACGCAGTATTTT. J is TRBJ2-3 and V is TRBV6-4; 8 nucleotides match TRBD1. This CDR3 spans 14 amino acids. Germline CDR1 reads MRHNA; CDR2 reads SNTAGT. The ends lost 8 bases at V and 4 bases at J; junction bases unmatched: 8.

Of note for this clone: At one of its ends the junction is not consistent with the germline gene, which may arise from a read error. The CDR3, as DNA: TGCGCCACCAGTGCTTCGGGAAGCGCCGGGGAGCTGTTTTTT. Translating gives CATSASGSAGELFF. V gene TRBV10-2 combines with J gene TRBJ2-2; D is perhaps TRBD2 (5 bases). Germline V gives CDR1 WSHSY, CDR2 SAAADI. The CDR3 spans 14 residues.

This clone has ten or more counts. The J gene is TRBJ1-5, the V gene TRBV28; perhaps TRBD1 as D (5 bases). Trimming removed 5 bases at V and 9 bases at J, with 17 bases between. The CDR3 spans 14 residues. Germline CDR1 is MDHEN and CDR2 is SYDVKM. The CDR3 sequence is CASSLEDTSRPQHF. The DNA for the CDR3 is TGTGCCAGCAGTCTTGAGGACACCTCACGGCCCCAGCATTTT.

A note on this clone: The junction departs from germline at one end; a sequencing error may be responsible. The chain is built from TRBV3-1 and TRBJ1-3; D not certain. The germline V gene has CDR1 LGHDT and CDR2 YNNKEL (reference sequence). The CDR3 covers 11 residues. CDR3 coding DNA: TGTACCAGCGGCATCGGAAACACCATATATTTT. It translates to CTSGIGNTIYF.

The rearrangement links TRBV11-2 to TRBJ2-4; 7 bases fit TRBD1. The germline V gene encodes CDR1 SGHAT and CDR2 FQNNGV. Unmatched junction bases numbered 22, after V lost 5 bases and J lost 0 bases. This CDR3 comprises 21 residues. The CDR3 region has the DNA TGTGCCAGCAGCGCAGGGGTTTTATTTGAGGGGGCCGAACCAGCCAAAAACATTCAGTACTTC. Encoded protein: CASSAGVLFEGAEPAKNIQYF. Complete variable domain (other parts from reference TRBV11-2 and TRBJ2-4): EAGVAQSPRYKIIEKRQSVAFWCNPISGHATLYWYQQILGQGPKLLIQFQNNGVVDDSQLPKDRFSAERLKGVDSTLKIQPAKLEDSAVYLCASSAGVLFEGAEPAKNIQYFGAGTRLSVL.

This clone has just a few counts. With a much larger clone just one base away, this may be a read error. V gene TRBV29-1 combines with J gene TRBJ2-1, with 9 bases aligning to TRBD2. Per the germline V gene, CDR1 is SQVTM and CDR2 is ANQGSEA. V trimming: 6 bases; J trimming: 9 bases; junction bases outside the gene matches: 12. The CDR3 spans 14 residues. The CDR3, as DNA: TGCAGCGTCAGTCTAGCGGGATGGCCCAGTGAGCAGTTCTTC. Encoded protein: CSVSLAGWPSEQFF.

At least ten counts were recorded for this clone. This chain joins TRBV5-1 and TRBJ2-2; D not resolved. V lost 5 bases and J 6 bases, leaving 17 bases between the germline ends. CDR1 SGHRS and CDR2 YFSETQ come from the germline V gene. This CDR3 comprises 15 residues. Here the CDR3 DNA reads TGCGCCAGCAGAGTCGCGGAAGGGAATGCCGGGGAGCTGTTTTTT. It is translated as CASRVAEGNAGELFF.

About this clone itself: Within the sample, other DNA sequences also encode this same CDR3. This sequence joins TRBV7-9 and TRBJ1-5; D is undetermined. The CDR3 runs to 13 residues. Germline V lookup: CDR1 SEHNR, CDR2 FQNEAQ (reference sequence). Deletions cut 8 bases from V and 2 bases from J, with 10 bases between. The CDR3 sequence is CASGDGRNQPQHF. CDR3 sequence (DNA): TGTGCCAGCGGTGATGGTCGCAATCAGCCCCAGCATTTT. Combining the CDR3 with reference TRBV7-9 and TRBJ1-5 gives the whole variable domain DTGVSQNPRHKITKRGQNVTFRCDPISEHNRLYWYRQTLGQGPEFLTYFQNEAQLEKSRLLSDRFSAERPKGSFSTLEIQRTEQGDSAMYLCASGDGRNQPQHFGDGTRLSIL.

Of note for this clone: The same CDR3 can be traced to other DNA sequences in this sample. V is TRBV6-1 and J is TRBJ2-7; tentative D call: TRBD2 (5 bases). This CDR3 comprises 13 residues. Trimming stripped 8 bases from V and 6 bases from J, with 17 bases between. CDR1 is MNHNS and CDR2 is SASEGT in the germline V gene. Here the CDR3 DNA reads TGTGCCAGCCGACGGGGTCCCACCGTCGAGCAGTACTTC. Translated: CASRRGPTVEQYF.

This clone was detected ten times or more. The J gene is TRBJ2-7, the V gene TRBV27; 8 bases align to TRBD2. Germline loops: CDR1 MNHEY, CDR2 SMNVEV (reference sequence). With 5 bases clipped from V and 6 bases from J, the junction kept 21 bases outside the gene matches. The CDR3 spans 18 residues. The CDR3 nucleotides read TGTGCCAGCAGTAATCTCGGCGAGCGGGAGATGGGATGGGTCGAGCAGTACTTC. Its translation: CASSNLGEREMGWVEQYF.

This clone was counted many times. In nucleotides, the CDR3 is TGTGCCAGCAGCTCCCTAGGGCTAGTCGATGAGACCCAGTACTTC. Encoded protein: CASSSLGLVDETQYF. The rearrangement joins TRBV11-2 to TRBJ2-5; D is ambiguous. V was shortened by 4 bases and J by 5 bases, with 17 bases between the two germline ends. CDR1 is SGHAT, CDR2 FQNNGV, per germline. The CDR3 spans 15 residues.